This is a list of T cell receptor beta chains from one sample in a study of blood T cell repertoires in COVID-19. The data were produced by immunoSEQ multiplex PCR, yet TCRdb's version contains in-frame clones alone and is incomplete. The repertoire holds under 200,000 clones, around 90% seen once, with about 2% in the top ten. Source material: peripheral blood. The receptors originated from a man aged 18 to 29 with acute or convalescent COVID-19. The CDR3 runs from the conserved cysteine through the conserved F or W. The D gene is left open where the match is weak. Size values are once, few and many counts, or a class for expanded clones, and some rows have none.

d_call	clone_size	v_call	j_call	cdr3_nt	cdr3_aa
NA	once	TRBV2	TRBJ2-4	TGTGCCAGCGTCCCTATCAAAAACATTCAGTACTTC	CASVPIKNIQYF
TRBD2	once	TRBV9	TRBJ2-2	TGTGCCAGCACGCCAGCGGGAGTTAGAACCGGGGAGCTGTTTTTT	CASTPAGVRTGELFF
NA	NA	TRBV29-1	TRBJ1-4	TGCAGCGTAACGGACGCTAGGGGTGAAAAACTGTTTTTT	CSVTDARGEKLFF
NA	NA	TRBV5-1	TRBJ1-1	TGCGCCAGCAGCCCGCCGTCAATTATGGAGGCCACTGAAGCTTTCTTT	CASSPPSIMEATEAFF
NA	NA	TRBV6-5	TRBJ2-7	TGTGCCAGCAGTCCCTCGATCCTGGGCACGGTCGAGCAGTACTTC	CASSPSILGTVEQYF
NA	NA	TRBV7-8	TRBJ2-2	TGTGCCAGCAGCCTGCGCGACCCGGGGAGCGCACATCGTTCCGGGGAGCTGTTTTTT	CASSLRDPGSAHRSGELFF
NA	NA	TRBV9	TRBJ1-2	TGTGCCAGCAGCGTCGGCGGGCGAGCAGGGGATGATAACTATGGCTACACCTTC	CASSVGGRAGDDNYGYTF
NA	NA	TRBV29-1	TRBJ2-3	TGCAGCGTTGACACCGAGCACACAGATACGCAGTATTTT	CSVDTEHTDTQYF
NA	NA	TRBV19	TRBJ1-2	TGTGCCAGTATTGGCGGGTCGTACATCTATGGCTACACCTTC	CASIGGSYIYGYTF
TRBD1	NA	TRBV5-1	TRBJ2-7	TGCGCCAGCAGCTCGAGACAGGGGAGCTCCTACGAGCAGTACTTC	CASSSRQGSSYEQYF
NA	NA	TRBV5-1	TRBJ1-1	TGCGCCAGCAGCTTCAGCGGGCTGGGCGTTAACACTGAAGCTTTCTTT	CASSFSGLGVNTEAFF
TRBD2	NA	TRBV5-4	TRBJ2-5	TGTGCCAGCAGCCGGACTAGCGGGGAGGAGACCCAGTACTTC	CASSRTSGEETQYF
NA	NA	TRBV13	TRBJ1-4	TGTGCCAGCAGCTTAGGCCTTTTCGGTAATGAAAAACTGTTTTTT	CASSLGLFGNEKLFF
NA	NA	TRBV28	TRBJ1-1	TGTGCCAGCAGGTTCGGAGGTCGGACTGAAGCTTTCTTT	CASRFGGRTEAFF
TRBD1	NA	TRBV7-9	TRBJ1-1	TGTGCCAGCAGCCCCCGGGACAGGGGGGAGGCTGAAGCTTTCTTT	CASSPRDRGEAEAFF
TRBD1	NA	TRBV27	TRBJ2-1	TGTGCCAGCAGTTTATTGGGAGGACAGGGGAAGAATGAGCAGTTCTTC	CASSLLGGQGKNEQFF
NA	NA	TRBV27	TRBJ1-2	TGTGCCAGCAGTTCACGACTCTCTCAGGGCTCTAACTATGGCTACACCTTC	CASSSRLSQGSNYGYTF
NA	NA	TRBV2	TRBJ1-6	TGTGCCAGCAGTGTGGACAGCTTTAATTCACCCCTCCACTTT	CASSVDSFNSPLHF
NA	NA	TRBV2	TRBJ2-7	TGTGCCAGCAGTGCGGAGGTGGAGGAGCAGTACTTC	CASSAEVEEQYF
TRBD2	few	TRBV9	TRBJ2-1	TGTGCCAGCAGCGAGACTAGCGGGGGTGATGAGCAGTTCTTC	CASSETSGGDEQFF
TRBD1	NA	TRBV19	TRBJ1-5	TGTGCCAGTAGTACCCGACAGGGCTCCGGGCAGCCCCAGCATTTT	CASSTRQGSGQPQHF
TRBD1	once	TRBV5-1	TRBJ1-1	TGCGCCAGCAGCCGCGGACAGGTGAACACTGAAGCTTTCTTT	CASSRGQVNTEAFF